Below, 21 T cell receptor beta chains from the same sample are listed, as sequenced in a study of T cell changes during pregnancy in multiple sclerosis. Generated by immunoSEQ multiplex PCR, the TCRdb table keeps only in-frame clones and is missing some. The table includes under 80,000 clones, approximately 86% detected once. Sequences were derived from peripheral blood, sampled in the first trimester of pregnancy. The receptor source for this set is a female donor with multiple sclerosis, enrolled in a pregnancy study.

The table lists this clone with a count of one. The V and J genes are TRBV7-2 and TRBJ2-7; D gene unclear. Germline CDR1 is SGHTA and CDR2 is FQGNSA. The CDR3 has 13 residues. V was clipped by 1 base and J by 3 bases, with 7 bases between them. The CDR3 DNA sequence: TGTGCCAGCAGCTTAGAACAGAACTACGAGCAGTACTTC. Its translation: CASSLEQNYEQYF. Supplemented by reference TRBV7-2 and TRBJ2-7, the full variable domain reads GAGVSQSPSNKVTEKGKDVELRCDPISGHTALYWYRQSLGQGLEFLIYFQGNSAPDKSGLPSDRFSAERTGGSVSTLTIQRTQQEDSAVYLCASSLEQNYEQYFGPGTRLTVT.

The chain carries TRBV19 and TRBJ1-1; D unresolved. CDR3 length: 16 residues. Germline CDR1 reads LNHDA; CDR2 reads SQIVND (reference sequence). V was pared by 7 bases and J by 6 bases, with 24 bases between. CDR3 protein: CASNSRAVVTYAEAFF. CDR3 DNA: TGTGCCAGTAACTCGAGGGCCGTGGTAACATACGCTGAAGCTTTCTTT.

The chain couples TRBV9 to TRBJ2-7, with 8 bases matching TRBD2. Germline trimming cut 4 bases from V and 2 bases from J; bases unmatched to any gene: 2. CDR1 and CDR2 (germline): SGDLS, YYNGEE. The CDR3 totals 13 residues. CDR3 in amino acids: CASSLGLAYEQYF. In DNA, the CDR3 is TGTGCCAGCAGCTTGGGACTAGCCTACGAGCAGTACTTC.

V usage is TRBV5-4 and J usage is TRBJ2-1; TRBD2 agrees at 8 bases. The junction had 3 bases not matched to a gene; V was cut back by 0 bases and J by 7 bases. Germline loops: CDR1 SGHNT, CDR2 YYREEE (reference sequence). The CDR3 length is 14 residues. Here the CDR3 reads CASSLAGGLNEQFF. DNA for the CDR3: TGTGCCAGCAGCTTGGCGGGAGGGCTGAATGAGCAGTTCTTC.

The chain combines TRBV19 with TRBJ2-1; 7 nucleotides align to TRBD2. CDR3 length equals 15 residues. From germline, CDR1 is LNHDA and CDR2 SQIVND (reference sequence). The V segment lost 2 bases and the J segment 7 bases; nucleotides outside the gene matches: 8. In DNA, the CDR3 is TGTGCCAGTAGTATACTGAGCGGGACCCGGAATGAGCAGTTCTTC. Its protein product is CASSILSGTRNEQFF. Drawing the rest from reference TRBV19 and TRBJ2-1, the complete variable domain is DGGITQSPKYLFRKEGQNVTLSCEQNLNHDAMYWYRQDPGQGLRLIYYSQIVNDFQKGDIAEGYSVSREKKESFPLTVTSAQKNPTAFYLCASSILSGTRNEQFFGPGTRLTVL.

The chain employs TRBV7-2 and TRBJ2-3; 7 nucleotides agree with TRBD1. CDR1 and CDR2 from the germline V gene are SGHTA and FQGNSA. This CDR3 has 15 amino acids. V shed 5 bases and J 0 bases; nucleotides not matched to a gene: 5. CDR3 amino acids: CASSRDSLSTDTQYF. The CDR3, as DNA: TGTGCCAGCAGCCGGGACAGCCTTAGCACAGATACGCAGTATTTT.

The genes are TRBV30 and TRBJ2-2; unclear D gene. The V end lost 0 bases, the J end lost 6 bases, and 8 bases lay between the germline ends. Looked up from germline, CDR1 is GTSNPN and CDR2 is SVGIG (reference sequence). There are 13 residues in the CDR3. The CDR3 loop is CAWSVRIAGELFF. CDR3 bases: TGTGCCTGGAGTGTTAGAATCGCCGGGGAGCTGTTTTTT.

The chain joins TRBV9 to TRBJ1-2, with TRBD1 matching 8 bases. Germline V lookup: CDR1 SGDLS, CDR2 YYNGEE. Trimming cost V 4 bases and J 4 bases; bases outside gene matches: 12. This CDR3 has 16 amino acids. In DNA form, the CDR3 reads TGTGCCAGCAGCAGAGCGGTGGGACAGGAAGTCTATGGCTACACCTTC. Translated, it gives CASSRAVGQEVYGYTF.

The chain recombines TRBV5-8 with TRBJ1-4, with no clear D. The V gene's germline CDR1 is SGHTS and CDR2 YDEGEE. Trimming removed 0 bases from V and 10 bases from J, with 16 bases in between. CDR3 length: 15 residues. DNA for the CDR3: TGTGCCAGCAGCTTGGCCTTTCAAGGAGTGGGAAAACTGTTTTTT. Its translation is CASSLAFQGVGKLFF.

The rearrangement joins TRBV7-2 to TRBJ2-1; TRBD2 matches at 13 bases. This CDR3 spans 18 amino acids. V gave up 1 base and J gave up 9 bases; unmatched junction bases: 12. In germline, CDR1 is SGHTA, CDR2 FQGNSA. CDR3 nucleotides: TGTGCCAGCAGCTTAGTCGGGGGACTAGCGGGACCCCTCGGTGAGCAGTTCTTC. Its translation: CASSLVGGLAGPLGEQFF.

This chain connects TRBV11-3 to TRBJ2-3; D possibly corresponds to TRBD1 (5 bases). The CDR3 has 14 residues. Germline loops: CDR1 SGHNT, CDR2 YENEEA. The V and J ends lost 2 bases and 4 bases respectively, with 10 bases between them. CDR3 nucleotide sequence: TGTGCCAGCAGCTTAAGAAGGGGCCCAGATACGCAGTATTTT. This translates into CASSLRRGPDTQYF.

Here the CDR3 DNA reads TGCGCCAGCAGCCAAGTCCCAGGGCGGGGGGAGACCCAGTACTTC. Translation: CASSQVPGRGETQYF. The chain combines TRBV4-1 with TRBJ2-5, with TRBD2 matching over 7 bases. Unmatched junction bases numbered 7, after V lost 1 base and J lost 5 bases. CDR3 length: 15 amino acids. The germline V gene encodes CDR1 MGHRA and CDR2 YSYEKL.

V is TRBV6-1 and J is TRBJ2-3, with a tentative D call TRBD2 (5 bases). CDR3 size: 15 residues. V lost 7 bases to trimming and J lost 4 bases, with 18 bases between them. The germline CDR1 and CDR2 sequences are MNHNS and SASEGT. This CDR3 reads CASTTSPQRADTQYF. The DNA for the CDR3 is TGTGCCAGCACCACTAGTCCCCAGAGGGCAGATACGCAGTATTTT.

The chain links TRBV5-1 to TRBJ1-4; D may be TRBD1 (6 bases). In germline, CDR1 is SGHRS, CDR2 YFSETQ. This CDR3 is built from 18 residues. Trimming removed 0 bases at V and 0 bases at J, with 15 bases between. The CDR3 region is CASSLGYRAGATNEKLFF. CDR3 coding DNA: TGCGCCAGCAGCTTGGGGTACAGGGCAGGAGCAACTAATGAAAAACTGTTTTTT.

This chain joins TRBV10-3 and TRBJ2-1, with a possible D match to TRBD2 (7 bases). Trimming shortened V by 6 bases and J by 8 bases, and 14 bases separated the two germline ends. The CDR3 runs 13 residues. Germline V lookup: CDR1 ENHRY, CDR2 SYGVKD. CDR3 in DNA: TGTGCCATCAGGAAGGGGGAGGGGGATGAGCAGTTCTTC. Protein product: CAIRKGEGDEQFF.

The CDR3 sequence is CATTQGAGGYTF. The CDR3 region has the DNA TGTGCCACTACACAGGGGGCAGGTGGCTACACCTTC. The J gene is TRBJ1-2, the V gene TRBV2; 9 bases align to TRBD1. Germline CDR1 reads SNHLY; CDR2 reads FYNNEI. With 10 bases clipped from V and 7 bases from J, the junction kept 7 bases outside the gene matches. The CDR3 is 12 amino acids.

The V call is TRBV4-2, the J call TRBJ2-3; TRBD2 matches at 8 bases. V was pared by 1 base and J by 6 bases, with 3 bases of the junction left unmatched. The CDR3 spans 14 residues. The V gene's germline CDR1 is LGHNA and CDR2 YNFKEQ. The CDR3 loop reads CASSQVGGADTQYF. The DNA of the CDR3 is TGTGCCAGCAGCCAAGTCGGGGGGGCGGATACGCAGTATTTT.

The J gene is TRBJ1-2, the V gene TRBV5-5; D uncertain. Germline CDR1 and CDR2: SGHKS and YYEKEE (reference sequence). The ends were cut back, 4 bases at V and 2 bases at J, with 12 bases in the middle. This CDR3 has 14 amino acids. The CDR3 nucleotides read TGTGCCAGCAGCGGTGACTGGCAGAACTATGGCTACACCTTC. This gives the protein CASSGDWQNYGYTF.

The rearrangement joins TRBV7-2 to TRBJ2-7, with TRBD2 matching 15 bases. CDR3 length: 18 residues. Germline V gene lookup returns CDR1 SGHTA and CDR2 FQGNSA. V dropped 3 bases and J dropped 2; count of bases not matched to a gene: 8. The CDR3 DNA reads as TGTGCCAGCAGCTTTACGGGGACTAGCGGGAGGTTAACCTACGAGCAGTACTTC. Translated, it gives CASSFTGTSGRLTYEQYF.

This chain uses TRBV28 with TRBJ1-4; the match to TRBD1 covers 12 bases. Trimming at V came to 6 bases and at J to 4 bases, leaving 9 bases not matched to a gene. The CDR3 sequence is 17 residues long. Germline CDR1 is MDHEN and CDR2 is SYDVKM. The CDR3 DNA is TGTGCCAGCAGCAAATCGGGACAGGGGGCTCGTAATGAAAAACTGTTTTTT. Protein: CASSKSGQGARNEKLFF.

The rearrangement links TRBV2 to TRBJ2-3, with 8 bases lining up with TRBD1. The V gene end was trimmed by 11 bases and the J gene end by 4 bases; junction bases not matched to a gene: 8. The V gene's germline CDR1 is SNHLY and CDR2 FYNNEI. CDR3 length: 13 amino acids. In nucleotides, the CDR3 is TGTGCCGGAAGGACAGGGAGTGCAGATACGCAGTATTTT. Residues: CAGRTGSADTQYF.